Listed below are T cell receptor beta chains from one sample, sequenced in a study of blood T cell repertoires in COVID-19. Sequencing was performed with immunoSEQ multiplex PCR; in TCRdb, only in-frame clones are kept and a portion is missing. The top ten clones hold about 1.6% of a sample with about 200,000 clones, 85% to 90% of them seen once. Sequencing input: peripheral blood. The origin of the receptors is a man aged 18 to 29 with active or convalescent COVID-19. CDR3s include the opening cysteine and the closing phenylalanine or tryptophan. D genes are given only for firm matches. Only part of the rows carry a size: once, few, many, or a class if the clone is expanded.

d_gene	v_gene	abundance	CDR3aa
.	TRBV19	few	CASSIAGNQPQHF
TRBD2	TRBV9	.	CASSAGTSGVGTQYF
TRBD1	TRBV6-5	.	CASHRGPGTDTQYF
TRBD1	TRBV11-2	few	CASSLDAGQYSGNTIYF
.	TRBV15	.	CATSRNRVSGNTIYF
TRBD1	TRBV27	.	CASSFLRTGGIDEQFF
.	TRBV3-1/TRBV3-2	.	CASSRGIRYGYTF
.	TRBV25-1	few	CASSGGGSPHF
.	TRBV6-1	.	CASSEGRGEKLFF
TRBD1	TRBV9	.	CASSVLRDRGYNEQFF
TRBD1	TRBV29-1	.	CSAGPTGGNTEAFF
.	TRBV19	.	CASSIELTGSGGGYTF
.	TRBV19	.	CASSLHEKLFF
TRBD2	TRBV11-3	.	CASSLAGLAAEQFF
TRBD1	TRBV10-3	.	CAISEAQGEGYTF
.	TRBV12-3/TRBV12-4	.	CASSLRGDTQYF
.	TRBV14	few	CASSHRAGLTQETQYF
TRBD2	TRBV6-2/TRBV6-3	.	CASSWALAGIYNEQFF
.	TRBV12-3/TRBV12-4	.	CASSLRRENGYTF
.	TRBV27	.	CASSWGEGTEAFF
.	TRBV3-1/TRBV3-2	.	CASSHSPNFVAGAQETQYF
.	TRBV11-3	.	CASSQSTGNTEAFF
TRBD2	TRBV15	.	CATSRELAGSNEQFF
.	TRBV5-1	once	CASSLEPDSNTEAFF
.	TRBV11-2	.	CASSFFTVLTGYRDYGYTF
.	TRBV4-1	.	CASSQDIRGRKEKLFF
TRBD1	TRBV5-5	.	CASGEGQGAPNEKLFF
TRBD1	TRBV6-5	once	CASSYTGVSTDTQYF
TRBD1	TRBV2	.	CASTTDRENSEQYF
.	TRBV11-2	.	CASSLEGRHGDTQYF
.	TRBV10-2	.	CASSPGEAYNSPLHF
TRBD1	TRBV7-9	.	CASSSPTTGGRREKLFF
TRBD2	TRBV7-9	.	CASSAGLAGANEQYF
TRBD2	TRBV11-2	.	CASSLSLAGGFWTGELFF
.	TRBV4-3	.	CASSQRGNTGELFF
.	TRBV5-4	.	CASSSSGGPNTGELFF
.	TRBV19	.	CASSSGPGADSYEQYF
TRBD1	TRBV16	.	CASSLTGGEQYF
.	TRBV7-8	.	CASSSRLPGQSDQPQHF
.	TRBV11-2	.	CASSPYYPPASDPDSCSTEAFF
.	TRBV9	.	CASSVTQGNNSPLHF